A selection of T cell receptor beta chains follows, all from one sample in a study of early T cells in non-severe SARS-CoV-2 infection. MiXCR was run by TCRdb on the 5' RACE reads, yielding one entry per CDR3 protein. The sample has 25,000 to 35,000 distinct CDR3 sequences; less than 6.5% are singletons. Sequencing used whole blood. These receptors came from an adult who was a healthcare worker with PCR-confirmed SARS-CoV-2 infection or an uninfected control (not recorded which). Each CDR3 is given with its conserved first and last residue. D genes are given only for firm matches. Clone size appears in some rows only: once, few, many, or a class for an expanded clone.

abundance: -
d_gene: TRBD1
j_gene: TRBJ1-5
v_gene: TRBV7-3
CDR3aa: CASSPETGVGNQPQHF
CDR3nt: TGTGCCAGCAGCCCAGAGACAGGGGTGGGAAATCAGCCCCAGCATTTT

abundance: many
d_gene: -
j_gene: TRBJ2-1
v_gene: TRBV7-2
CDR3aa: CASSLGVWGNEQFF
CDR3nt: TGTGCCAGCAGCTTAGGAGTATGGGGGAATGAGCAGTTCTTC

abundance: few
d_gene: TRBD2
j_gene: TRBJ2-1
v_gene: TRBV6-5
CDR3aa: CASSQGLAAYNEQFF
CDR3nt: TGTGCCAGCAGTCAGGGACTAGCGGCTTACAATGAGCAGTTCTTC

abundance: many
d_gene: TRBD1
j_gene: TRBJ1-1
v_gene: TRBV14
CDR3aa: CASSRRTGKNTEAFF
CDR3nt: TGTGCCAGCAGCCGCAGGACAGGGAAAAACACTGAAGCTTTCTTT

abundance: many
d_gene: -
j_gene: TRBJ1-6
v_gene: TRBV25-1
CDR3aa: CASSETGAYNSPLHF
CDR3nt: TGTGCCAGCAGTGAGACGGGCGCCTATAATTCACCCCTCCACTTT

abundance: many
d_gene: -
j_gene: TRBJ2-7
v_gene: TRBV7-8
CDR3aa: CASSFVTGEQYF
CDR3nt: TGTGCCAGCAGCTTCGTCACGGGGGAGCAGTACTTC

abundance: many
d_gene: -
j_gene: TRBJ1-3
v_gene: TRBV30
CDR3aa: CAWSPVGNTIYF
CDR3nt: TGTGCCTGGAGCCCCGTTGGAAACACCATATATTTT

abundance: many
d_gene: TRBD1
j_gene: TRBJ1-2
v_gene: TRBV29-1
CDR3aa: CSVEDWTPTGELGYTF
CDR3nt: TGCAGCGTTGAAGATTGGACTCCGACAGGGGAATTAGGCTACACCTTC

abundance: -
d_gene: TRBD2
j_gene: TRBJ2-1
v_gene: TRBV11-2
CDR3aa: CASSLSGTSYNEQFF
CDR3nt: TGTGCCAGCAGCCTAAGCGGGACCTCCTACAATGAGCAGTTCTTC

abundance: many
d_gene: -
j_gene: TRBJ2-5
v_gene: TRBV14
CDR3aa: CASSQESGSVTQYF
CDR3nt: TGTGCCAGCAGCCAAGAGTCGGGTAGTGTGACCCAGTACTTC

abundance: many
d_gene: -
j_gene: TRBJ2-3
v_gene: TRBV5-1
CDR3aa: CASSFKQGRQDTQYF
CDR3nt: TGCGCCAGCAGCTTTAAGCAGGGCCGGCAGGATACGCAGTATTTT

abundance: many
d_gene: -
j_gene: TRBJ1-3
v_gene: TRBV19
CDR3aa: CASSIVGFASGNTIYF
CDR3nt: TGTGCCAGTAGTATAGTCGGATTTGCCTCTGGAAACACCATATATTTT

abundance: many
d_gene: TRBD2
j_gene: TRBJ2-7
v_gene: TRBV5-1
CDR3aa: CASSLAGRGSSEQYF
CDR3nt: TGCGCCAGCAGCTTGGCAGGGCGGGGGTCATCCGAGCAGTACTTC

abundance: -
d_gene: -
j_gene: TRBJ2-1
v_gene: TRBV4-1
CDR3aa: CASSQDSPEQFF
CDR3nt: TGCGCCAGCAGCCAAGATAGCCCTGAGCAGTTCTTC

abundance: -
d_gene: -
j_gene: TRBJ2-2
v_gene: TRBV7-6
CDR3aa: CASSPKGGELFF
CDR3nt: TGTGCCAGCAGCCCGAAGGGGGGGGAGCTGTTTTTT

abundance: few
d_gene: -
j_gene: TRBJ1-1
v_gene: TRBV14
CDR3aa: CASSQDRGATEGKAFF
CDR3nt: TGTGCCAGCAGCCAAGATAGGGGGGCGACGGAGGGGAAAGCTTTCTTT

abundance: many
d_gene: -
j_gene: TRBJ2-2
v_gene: TRBV9
CDR3aa: CASSAGYRGLNTGELFF
CDR3nt: TGTGCCAGCAGCGCCGGCTACAGGGGACTTAACACCGGGGAGCTGTTTTTT

abundance: many
d_gene: TRBD1
j_gene: TRBJ2-7
v_gene: TRBV27
CDR3aa: CASRLGQTTEQYF
CDR3nt: TGTGCCAGCAGGCTGGGACAGACTACCGAGCAGTACTTC

abundance: -
d_gene: -
j_gene: TRBJ2-5
v_gene: TRBV3-1
CDR3aa: CASSQQGTETQYF
CDR3nt: TGTGCCAGCAGCCAACAGGGAACAGAGACCCAGTACTTC

abundance: many
d_gene: -
j_gene: TRBJ1-5
v_gene: TRBV5-1
CDR3aa: CASSLDGGDQPQHF
CDR3nt: TGCGCCAGCAGCTTGGATGGGGGGGATCAGCCCCAGCATTTT

abundance: few
d_gene: -
j_gene: TRBJ2-7
v_gene: TRBV15
CDR3aa: CATSITGALEQYF
CDR3nt: TGTGCCACCAGTATTACGGGAGCGCTCGAGCAGTACTTC

abundance: many
d_gene: -
j_gene: TRBJ1-4
v_gene: TRBV5-1
CDR3aa: CASSFGGRRANEKLFF
CDR3nt: TGCGCCAGCAGCTTTGGGGGCAGAAGGGCTAATGAAAAACTGTTTTTT

abundance: medium-sized
d_gene: -
j_gene: TRBJ2-5
v_gene: TRBV15
CDR3aa: CATSRRGARETQYF
CDR3nt: TGTGCCACCTCCCGACGGGGGGCGAGGGAGACCCAGTACTTC

abundance: few
d_gene: -
j_gene: TRBJ2-7
v_gene: TRBV5-1
CDR3aa: CASSLGGVDEQYF
CDR3nt: TGCGCCAGCAGCTTAGGCGGGGTAGACGAGCAGTACTTC

abundance: many
d_gene: TRBD2
j_gene: TRBJ2-7
v_gene: TRBV20-1
CDR3aa: CSAPGVGGYEQYF
CDR3nt: TGCAGCGCCCCGGGAGTGGGAGGGTACGAGCAGTACTTC

abundance: many
d_gene: -
j_gene: TRBJ1-1
v_gene: TRBV7-6
CDR3aa: CASSLDGGYTEAFF
CDR3nt: TGTGCCAGCAGCTTAGATGGGGGGTACACTGAAGCTTTCTTT

abundance: few
d_gene: -
j_gene: TRBJ2-1
v_gene: TRBV29-1
CDR3aa: CSVEEQVDNEQFF
CDR3nt: TGCAGCGTGGAGGAACAGGTTGACAATGAGCAGTTCTTC

abundance: many
d_gene: -
j_gene: TRBJ1-1
v_gene: TRBV3-1
CDR3aa: CASSQGGGGGTEAFF
CDR3nt: TGTGCCAGCAGCCAAGGCGGGGGAGGCGGCACTGAAGCTTTCTTT

abundance: many
d_gene: TRBD1
j_gene: TRBJ1-6
v_gene: TRBV20-1
CDR3aa: CSARATGGAYNSPLHF
CDR3nt: TGCAGTGCTAGAGCGACAGGGGGCGCTTATAATTCACCCCTCCACTTT

abundance: many
d_gene: -
j_gene: TRBJ1-1
v_gene: TRBV20-1
CDR3aa: CSAPGGPRGNTEAFF
CDR3nt: TGCAGTGCCCCGGGAGGACCCAGGGGAAACACTGAAGCTTTCTTT

abundance: -
d_gene: -
j_gene: TRBJ2-3
v_gene: TRBV5-1
CDR3aa: CASSPGLAGTVDTQYF
CDR3nt: TGCGCCAGCAGCCCCGGACTGGCTGGGACTGTAGATACGCAGTATTTT

abundance: many
d_gene: -
j_gene: TRBJ1-2
v_gene: TRBV5-5
CDR3aa: CASSLGQRYGYTF
CDR3nt: TGTGCCAGCAGCTTGGGGCAGAGATATGGCTACACCTTC

abundance: many
d_gene: TRBD1
j_gene: TRBJ1-6
v_gene: TRBV28
CDR3aa: CASSQVDRDDSPLHF
CDR3nt: TGTGCCAGCAGTCAGGTTGACAGGGATGATTCACCCCTCCACTTT

abundance: many
d_gene: -
j_gene: TRBJ1-1
v_gene: TRBV20-1
CDR3aa: CSVRQGYTEAFF
CDR3nt: TGCAGTGTGAGGCAGGGGTACACTGAAGCTTTCTTT

abundance: many
d_gene: -
j_gene: TRBJ2-2
v_gene: TRBV7-2
CDR3aa: CASSLAYVGELFF
CDR3nt: TGTGCCAGCAGCTTAGCTTACGTCGGGGAGCTGTTTTTT

abundance: -
d_gene: -
j_gene: TRBJ2-3
v_gene: TRBV7-8
CDR3aa: CASSSLPSTDTQYF
CDR3nt: TGTGCCAGCAGCTCCTTACCCTCCACAGATACGCAGTATTTT

abundance: -
d_gene: -
j_gene: TRBJ2-7
v_gene: TRBV29-1
CDR3aa: CSVDGTFAGERYF
CDR3nt: TGCAGCGTGGATGGGACATTTGCGGGGGAGAGGTACTTC

abundance: many
d_gene: -
j_gene: TRBJ1-2
v_gene: TRBV5-1
CDR3aa: CASSLTSLQSGGYTF
CDR3nt: TGCGCCAGCAGCCTCACGTCCCTGCAGTCAGGGGGCTACACCTTC

abundance: -
d_gene: -
j_gene: TRBJ1-5
v_gene: TRBV5-1
CDR3aa: CASRSGLEEPQHF
CDR3nt: TGCGCCAGCAGATCCGGATTGGAGGAGCCCCAGCATTTT

abundance: many
d_gene: -
j_gene: TRBJ1-5
v_gene: TRBV18
CDR3aa: CASSPQAGDQPQHF
CDR3nt: TGTGCCAGCTCACCACAGGCCGGGGATCAGCCCCAGCATTTT

abundance: medium-sized
d_gene: -
j_gene: TRBJ1-5
v_gene: TRBV19
CDR3aa: CASSIVGSNQPQHF
CDR3nt: TGTGCCAGTAGTATAGTGGGAAGCAATCAGCCCCAGCATTTT

abundance: -
d_gene: TRBD1
j_gene: TRBJ2-5
v_gene: TRBV30
CDR3aa: CACVLQGARETQYF
CDR3nt: TGTGCCTGCGTCCTACAGGGGGCGCGGGAGACCCAGTACTTC

abundance: many
d_gene: -
j_gene: TRBJ1-5
v_gene: TRBV15
CDR3aa: CATSREINSNQPQHF
CDR3nt: TGTGCCACCAGCAGAGAGATCAATAGCAATCAGCCCCAGCATTTT

abundance: many
d_gene: TRBD2
j_gene: TRBJ2-5
v_gene: TRBV11-2
CDR3aa: CASSMTSGSQETQYF
CDR3nt: TGTGCCAGCAGCATGACTAGCGGGAGCCAAGAGACCCAGTACTTC

abundance: many
d_gene: TRBD1
j_gene: TRBJ1-5
v_gene: TRBV5-3
CDR3aa: CARRSGTANQPQHF
CDR3nt: TGTGCCAGAAGGTCCGGGACAGCAAATCAGCCCCAGCATTTT

abundance: many
d_gene: -
j_gene: TRBJ1-2
v_gene: TRBV11-2
CDR3aa: CASSIAITGSGYTF
CDR3nt: TGTGCCAGCAGCATCGCCATAACAGGGAGTGGCTACACCTTC

abundance: many
d_gene: -
j_gene: TRBJ2-7
v_gene: TRBV9
CDR3aa: CASTRTPSSYEQYF
CDR3nt: TGTGCCAGCACCCGGACACCGAGCTCCTACGAGCAGTACTTC

abundance: few
d_gene: -
j_gene: TRBJ2-7
v_gene: TRBV20-1
CDR3aa: CSAFLGRSYEQYF
CDR3nt: TGCAGTGCCTTCCTCGGCCGCTCCTACGAGCAGTACTTC

abundance: many
d_gene: TRBD1
j_gene: TRBJ1-2
v_gene: TRBV12-3/TRBV12-4
CDR3aa: CASSPTGFKYGYTF
CDR3nt: TGTGCCAGCAGTCCGACAGGGTTTAAGTATGGCTACACCTTC

abundance: -
d_gene: TRBD2
j_gene: TRBJ2-1
v_gene: TRBV7-9
CDR3aa: CASSLAGGLPEQFF
CDR3nt: TGTGCCAGCAGCTTGGCGGGGGGCCTTCCTGAGCAGTTCTTC

abundance: many
d_gene: -
j_gene: TRBJ2-2
v_gene: TRBV18
CDR3aa: CASSPTAKGGNTGELFF
CDR3nt: TGTGCCAGCTCACCAACGGCAAAGGGAGGAAACACCGGGGAGCTGTTTTTT

abundance: medium-sized
d_gene: -
j_gene: TRBJ2-7
v_gene: TRBV7-2
CDR3aa: CASSGSPAGQYF
CDR3nt: TGTGCCAGCAGCGGATCACCGGCGGGGCAGTACTTC

abundance: many
d_gene: -
j_gene: TRBJ2-1
v_gene: TRBV10-1
CDR3aa: CASSDLDNEQFF
CDR3nt: TGCGCCAGCAGTGACCTGGACAATGAGCAGTTCTTC